These 30 T cell receptor beta chains share one sample of origin, sequenced in a study of blood T cell repertoires in COVID-19. Produced via immunoSEQ multiplex PCR; TCRdb's table is partial and in-frame only. The data show just under 95,000 clones, with 80% seen just once and 15% to 20% held by the top ten. What was sequenced was peripheral blood. Source of these receptors: a human donor in a cohort sampled during active COVID-19.

V usage is TRBV27 and J usage is TRBJ1-6; 7 positions match TRBD1. V was pared by 9 bases and J by 7 bases, with 9 bases of the junction left unmatched. This CDR3 region has 14 residues. Germline CDR1 MNHEY, CDR2 SMNVEV (reference sequence). CDR3 loop: CASRTGTDNSPLHF. The CDR3 DNA follows: TGTGCCAGTAGAACCGGGACAGACAATTCACCCCTCCACTTT.

This chain uses TRBV11-2 with TRBJ2-7; 7 bases are shared with TRBD2. CDR3 length: 14 residues. The germline CDR1 and CDR2 sequences are SGHAT and FQNNGV. V lost 7 bases and J lost 5; bases outside the gene matches: 11. The CDR3, as DNA: TGTGCCAGCATCCCTGCGGGGGAGACCCACGAGCAGTACTTC. Amino acid sequence: CASIPAGETHEQYF.

The CDR3 is CASSSRTGSTEAFF. DNA for the CDR3: TGTGCCAGCAGCTCGAGGACAGGGAGCACTGAAGCTTTCTTT. V is TRBV11-1 and J is TRBJ1-1, with TRBD1 identical over 8 bases. V was clipped by 4 bases and J by 4 bases; unmatched bases: 5. CDR3 length equals 14 residues. CDR1 and CDR2 (germline): SGHAT, FQDESV (reference sequence).

In its sample, this clone was seen many times. The chain recombines TRBV7-2 with TRBJ1-1; D remains ambiguous. Germline values: CDR1 SGHTA, CDR2 FQGNSA. Trimming removed 3 bases at V and 5 bases at J, with 7 bases between. The CDR3 sequence is 12 residues long. For the CDR3, the DNA is TGTGCCAGCAGCTTGAGGTGGACTGAAGCTTTCTTT. Its translation: CASSLRWTEAFF. Using reference TRBV7-2 and TRBJ1-1 for the parts outside the CDR3, the full variable domain is GAGVSQSPSNKVTEKGKDVELRCDPISGHTALYWYRQSLGQGLEFLIYFQGNSAPDKSGLPSDRFSAERTGGSVSTLTIQRTQQEDSAVYLCASSLRWTEAFFGQGTRLTVV.

The rearrangement joins TRBV19 to TRBJ1-5, with D possibly matching TRBD1 (6 bases). In germline, CDR1 is LNHDA, CDR2 SQIVND (reference sequence). The CDR3 spans 15 residues. Between the trimmed V and J ends, which lost 4 bases and 4 bases, there was a span of 14 bases. The CDR3 DNA sequence: TGTGCCAGTAGTACAACAGGGCCTAGTAATCAGCCCCAGCATTTT. Its translation is CASSTTGPSNQPQHF.

The chain links TRBV19 to TRBJ2-6; D is undetermined. Trimming took 11 bases from V and 0 from J, leaving 8 bases between them. CDR3 length: 13 amino acids. Germline lookup yields CDR1 LNHDA and CDR2 SQIVND (reference sequence). CDR3 region: CAAGVSGANVLTF. CDR3 in DNA: TGTGCCGCAGGCGTCTCTGGGGCCAACGTCCTGACTTTC.

The chain couples TRBV12-3 or TRBV12-4 to TRBJ1-1, with 9 bases identical to TRBD1. The CDR3 contains 13 residues. With 6 bases clipped from V and 1 base from J, the junction kept 0 bases outside the gene matches. DNA for the CDR3: TGTGCCAGCAGGACAGGGGGGAACACTGAAGCTTTCTTT. It translates to CASRTGGNTEAFF.

This sequence joins TRBV5-6 and TRBJ1-2; TRBD1 might be the D (6 bases). This CDR3 contains 14 residues. Looked up from germline, CDR1 is SGHDT and CDR2 is YYEEEE. Trimming took off 6 bases at V and 2 bases at J, with 14 bases between the two ends. The CDR3 DNA follows: TGTGCCAGCATTGGGGGGGCGCGGAACTATGGCTACACCTTC. It translates to CASIGGARNYGYTF.

The gene calls are TRBV7-9 and TRBJ1-5; D is unresolved. Germline CDR1 is SEHNR and CDR2 is FQNEAQ (reference sequence). This CDR3 has 13 amino acids. V gave up 1 base and J gave up 6 bases, with 7 bases separating them. CDR3 in DNA: TGTGCCAGCAGCTTAGATCCTCCTCAGCCCCAGCATTTT. This translates into CASSLDPPQPQHF.

The chain recombines TRBV15 with TRBJ1-2; D unclear. Trimming took 5 bases from V and 5 from J, leaving 21 bases between them. CDR1 is LNHNV, CDR2 YYDKDF, per germline (reference sequence). The CDR3 length is 16 residues. The CDR3 DNA reads TGTGCCACCAGCCTCAACGCGGTCCGGAGTCTTTATGGCTACACCTTC. Translating it yields CATSLNAVRSLYGYTF.

The V and J genes are TRBV4-2 and TRBJ1-4; 7 bases match TRBD1. V shed 2 bases and J 2 bases; nucleotides not matched to a gene: 2. The V gene's germline CDR1 is LGHNA and CDR2 YNFKEQ. The CDR3 covers 15 residues. The CDR3 nucleotides read TGTGCCAGCAGCCAATCGGGACAGACTAATGAAAAACTGTTTTTT. It codes for CASSQSGQTNEKLFF.

The V gene is TRBV2, the J gene TRBJ2-7; 7 bases map to TRBD2. V was clipped by 7 bases and J by 3 bases; unmatched bases: 3. CDR1 and CDR2 from the germline V gene are SNHLY and FYNNEI. There are 12 residues in the CDR3. The CDR3 region is CASTPSGYEQYF. CDR3 nucleotides: TGTGCCAGCACCCCTAGCGGCTACGAGCAGTACTTC.

This clone was seen only a few times. V is TRBV5-1 and J is TRBJ2-7; D is uncertain. This CDR3 is 13 amino acids long. V was shortened by 0 bases and J by 8 bases, with 12 bases between the two germline ends. Per the germline V gene, CDR1 is SGHRS and CDR2 is YFSETQ. The CDR3 nucleotides are TGCGCCAGCAGCTTGGACAGTACCCGAAAGCAGTACTTC. This sequence encodes CASSLDSTRKQYF.

The chain couples TRBV6-6 to TRBJ2-5; 8 bases match TRBD1. V trimming: 7 bases; J trimming: 1 base; junction bases outside the gene matches: 8. The CDR3 is 15 residues long. Germline V gives CDR1 MNHNY, CDR2 SVGAGI (reference sequence). The CDR3 loop reads CASTTDRGRQETQYF. CDR3 in DNA: TGTGCCAGCACTACCGACAGGGGTCGCCAAGAGACCCAGTACTTC.

The table lists this clone with a count of one. The genes are TRBV5-1 and TRBJ1-4, with 9 bases identical to TRBD1. The J segment lost 7 bases and the V segment lost 0 bases, leaving 4 bases of the junction unmatched. There are 15 residues in the CDR3. Germline CDR1 reads SGHRS; CDR2 reads YFSETQ. The CDR3 sequence is CASSLVGTGSEKLFF. The CDR3 nucleotides read TGCGCCAGCAGCTTGGTAGGGACAGGGAGTGAAAAACTGTTTTTT.

The chain couples TRBV28 to TRBJ2-7; D call uncertain. This CDR3 has 14 residues. V lost 10 bases and J lost 0, with 16 bases in between. From germline, CDR1 is MDHEN and CDR2 SYDVKM. The CDR3: CAITARLSSYEQYF. The CDR3 DNA is TGTGCCATTACCGCGCGCCTGAGCTCCTACGAGCAGTACTTC.

This rearrangement joins TRBV7-2 to TRBJ1-2; TRBD1 matches 11 bases. This CDR3 comprises 15 residues. V dropped 5 bases and J dropped 4; count of bases not matched to a gene: 6. Germline CDR1 and CDR2: SGHTA and FQGNSA. The CDR3 region is CASSRGQGATYGYTF. Here the CDR3 DNA reads TGTGCCAGCAGCCGCGGACAGGGGGCAACCTATGGCTACACCTTC.

The rearrangement links TRBV10-3 to TRBJ2-6; 7 bases agree with TRBD1. Germline CDR1 ENHRY, CDR2 SYGVKD. The CDR3 consists of 18 residues. After removal of 5 bases from V and 1 base from J, the junction contained 11 bases not matched to a gene. In DNA form, the CDR3 reads TGTGCCATCAGTCGGGACAGCACTTTCACATCTGGGGCCAACGTCCTGACTTTC. Its protein product is CAISRDSTFTSGANVLTF.

The chain combines TRBV7-2 with TRBJ1-2; D gene ambiguous. This CDR3 spans 15 amino acids. V was cut by 1 base and J by 3 bases, with 12 bases left in between. Germline CDR1 reads SGHTA; CDR2 reads FQGNSA. The CDR3 spells CASSLGLSGYYGYTF. The DNA for the CDR3 is TGTGCCAGCAGCTTAGGATTGTCGGGGTACTATGGCTACACCTTC. The full variable domain, completed using reference TRBV7-2 and TRBJ1-2, is GAGVSQSPSNKVTEKGKDVELRCDPISGHTALYWYRQSLGQGLEFLIYFQGNSAPDKSGLPSDRFSAERTGGSVSTLTIQRTQQEDSAVYLCASSLGLSGYYGYTFGSGTRLTVV.

This chain joins TRBV4-1 and TRBJ2-7; no reliable D call. Looked up from germline, CDR1 is MGHRA and CDR2 is YSYEKL. There are 16 residues in the CDR3. The ends were cut back, 5 bases at V and 2 bases at J, with 19 bases in the middle. The CDR3 DNA is TGCGCCAGCAGCTGGAGTGGGTTGACTGATACCTACGAGCAGTACTTC. It yields the protein CASSWSGLTDTYEQYF.

The chain joins TRBV18 to TRBJ1-1; D gene uncertain. The CDR3 contains 13 residues. V shed 3 bases and J shed 0 bases, with 5 bases lying between them. Germline V gives CDR1 KGHSH, CDR2 LQKENI. The CDR3, as DNA: TGTGCCAGCTCACCCCAGGTGAACACTGAAGCTTTCTTT. Residues: CASSPQVNTEAFF. The variable domain in full, completed from reference TRBV18 and TRBJ1-1, reads NAGVMQNPRHLVRRRGQEARLRCSPMKGHSHVYWYRQLPEEGLKFMVYLQKENIIDESGMPKERFSAEFPKEGPSILRIQQVVRGDSAAYFCASSPQVNTEAFFGQGTRLTVV.

This rearrangement joins TRBV24-1 to TRBJ1-5, with 7 bases matching TRBD1. The CDR3 runs to 13 residues. Germline CDR1 KGHDR, CDR2 SFDVKD. V lost 9 bases, J lost 6 bases, and 7 bases stayed unmatched. The CDR3 DNA reads as TGTGCCACCCATGACAGGGAAGGTCAGCCCCAGCATTTT. This translates into CATHDREGQPQHF.

The rearrangement joins TRBV6-5 to TRBJ2-1; a weak D match, TRBD2 (6 bases). Germline-derived CDR1 and CDR2 are MNHEY and SVGAGI. Trimming cost V 6 bases and J 0 bases, with 12 bases left between them. CDR3 length: 15 amino acids. The CDR3 reads CASSRLVSSYNEQFF. The CDR3 DNA is TGTGCCAGCAGCCGACTAGTTAGCTCCTACAATGAGCAGTTCTTC.

The gene calls are TRBV5-4 and TRBJ2-1, with 11 bases lining up with TRBD1. Germline trimming cut 4 bases from V and 6 bases from J; bases unmatched to any gene: 9. CDR3 size: 16 residues. Germline CDR1 is SGHNT and CDR2 is YYREEE (reference sequence). CDR3 DNA: TGTGCCAGCAGCCCCCCGGGACAGGGGGTGGGCAATGAGCAGTTCTTC. Amino acids: CASSPPGQGVGNEQFF. Combining the CDR3 with reference TRBV5-4 and TRBJ2-1 gives the whole variable domain ETGVTQSPTHLIKTRGQQVTLRCSSQSGHNTVSWYQQALGQGPQFIFQYYREEENGRGNFPPRFSGLQFPNYSSELNVNALELDDSALYLCASSPPGQGVGNEQFFGPGTRLTVL.

The chain employs TRBV5-1 and TRBJ2-2; D is possibly TRBD1 (5 bases). The CDR3 contains 15 residues. Germline V gives CDR1 SGHRS, CDR2 YFSETQ. Deletions cut 5 bases from V and 1 base from J, with 12 bases between. The CDR3 DNA reads TGCGCCAGCAGGCTGGACATAGGGAACACCGGGGAGCTGTTTTTT. The encoded protein is CASRLDIGNTGELFF.

The rearrangement joins TRBV28 to TRBJ1-2; 9 bases are shared with TRBD1. Per the germline V gene, CDR1 is MDHEN and CDR2 is SYDVKM. V lost 6 bases, J lost 5 bases, and 7 bases stayed unmatched. The CDR3 loop spans 14 amino acids. CDR3 sequence: CASSSSGQGYGYTF. DNA for the CDR3: TGTGCCAGCAGCTCCTCGGGACAGGGTTATGGCTACACCTTC.

The chain uses TRBV10-3 and TRBJ1-1; the D is unclear. The length of the CDR3 is 15 residues. Germline V gene lookup returns CDR1 ENHRY and CDR2 SYGVKD. Trimming took 0 bases from V and 1 from J, leaving 9 bases between them. The CDR3 sequence is CAISESISQNTEAFF. The CDR3 DNA follows: TGTGCCATCAGTGAGTCTATCTCACAGAACACTGAAGCTTTCTTT.

In its sample, this clone was seen once. The V and J genes are TRBV6-5 and TRBJ1-4; TRBD1 is a possible D gene (5 bases). Trimming stripped 0 bases from V and 8 bases from J, with 13 bases between. This CDR3 comprises 15 residues. The germline V gene encodes CDR1 MNHEY and CDR2 SVGAGI. CDR3 sequence: CASSYSGVGLEKLFF. The CDR3 DNA sequence: TGTGCCAGCAGTTACTCAGGGGTTGGGTTAGAAAAACTGTTTTTT.

This chain links TRBV18 with TRBJ2-3, with D uncertain. This CDR3 contains 12 residues. V was pared by 0 bases and J by 8 bases, with 6 bases between. Germline-derived CDR1 and CDR2 are KGHSH and LQKENI. The CDR3 nucleotides are TGTGCCAGCTCACCACCGATCGGTACGCAGTATTTT. Amino acid sequence: CASSPPIGTQYF.

The genes are TRBV30 and TRBJ2-2, with D perhaps matching TRBD1 (5 bases). Deletions cut 5 bases from V and 0 bases from J, with 16 bases between. The CDR3 sequence is 16 residues long. The germline V gene encodes CDR1 GTSNPN and CDR2 SVGIG (reference sequence). CDR3 sequence reads: CAWQKGAYANTGELFF. The CDR3 nucleotides read TGTGCCTGGCAAAAAGGGGCTTACGCGAACACCGGGGAGCTGTTTTTT. Drawing the rest from reference TRBV30 and TRBJ2-2, the complete variable domain is SQTIHQWPATLVQPVGSPLSLECTVEGTSNPNLYWYRQAAGRGLQLLFYSVGIGQISSEVPQNLSASRPQDRQFILSSKKLLLSDSGFYLCAWQKGAYANTGELFFGEGSRLTVL.